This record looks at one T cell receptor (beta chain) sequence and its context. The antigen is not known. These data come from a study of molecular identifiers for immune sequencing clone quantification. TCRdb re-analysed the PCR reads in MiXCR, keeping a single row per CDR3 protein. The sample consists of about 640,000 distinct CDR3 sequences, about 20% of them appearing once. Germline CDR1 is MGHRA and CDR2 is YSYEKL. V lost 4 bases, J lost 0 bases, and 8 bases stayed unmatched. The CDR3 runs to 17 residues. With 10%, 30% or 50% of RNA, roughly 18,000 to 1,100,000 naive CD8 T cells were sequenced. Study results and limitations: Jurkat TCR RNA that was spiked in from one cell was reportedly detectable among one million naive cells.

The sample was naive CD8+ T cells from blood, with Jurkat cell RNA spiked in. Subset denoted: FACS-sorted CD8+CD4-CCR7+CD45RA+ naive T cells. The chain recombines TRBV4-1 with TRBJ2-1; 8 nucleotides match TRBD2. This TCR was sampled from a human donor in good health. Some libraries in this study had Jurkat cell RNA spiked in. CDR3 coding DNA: TGCGCCAGCAGCCCCCGGTTACTAGCGGCCTCCTACAATGAGCAGTTCTTC. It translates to CASSPRLLAASYNEQFF.